Listed below are T cell receptor beta chains from one sample, sequenced in a study of cytomegalovirus exposure and HLA in healthy donors. TCRdb's copy holds only in-frame clones and misses some; the assay was immunoSEQ multiplex PCR. This repertoire includes about 130,000 clones. The source material was PBMCs. The receptors here all came from a man between 18 and 35 years old in good health and CMV-seronegative. Both conserved end residues are part of each CDR3. Fields, in order: V gene, D gene, J gene, CDR3 DNA, CDR3 protein. D genes are given only for firm matches.

TRBV5-1	NA	TRBJ1-1	TGCGCCAGCAGCTCATACCCCGAATTCAGGGGCCCTGAAGCTTTCTTT	CASSSYPEFRGPEAFF
TRBV29-1	NA	TRBJ2-5	TGCAGCGTTGTTCGGGGGACAGCCTTATCCCGCCAAGAGACCCAGTACTTC	CSVVRGTALSRQETQYF
TRBV2	NA	TRBJ1-5	TGTGCCAGCAGTGGGGGTAGGGGTTCCGGCAATCAGCCCCAGCATTTT	CASSGGRGSGNQPQHF
TRBV28	TRBD2	TRBJ2-3	TGTGCCAGCAGCCGGGACTACACAGATACGCAGTATTTT	CASSRDYTDTQYF
TRBV7-9	TRBD1	TRBJ2-7	TGTGCCAGCACCCCTAGAAGGACAGGGGTTGGTGAGCAGTACTTC	CASTPRRTGVGEQYF
TRBV4-2	NA	TRBJ2-1	TGTGCCAGCAGCCGCGAGGGAGCGAATGAGCAGTTCTTC	CASSREGANEQFF
TRBV6-1	TRBD2	TRBJ2-1	TGTGCCAGCGAGGGACTAGCGGTATCCGAGCAGTTCTTC	CASEGLAVSEQFF
TRBV12-5	TRBD1	TRBJ1-2	TGTGCTAGTGGTGGGGACAGCATATATGGCTACACCTTC	CASGGDSIYGYTF
TRBV10-3	NA	TRBJ1-1	TGTGCCATCAGTGAGTCCTTCGGCGGGCAGAACACTGAAGCTTTCTTT	CAISESFGGQNTEAFF
TRBV7-6	NA	TRBJ1-2	TGTGCCAGCGGGTCGGGGGATGGCTACACCTTC	CASGSGDGYTF
TRBV27	NA	TRBJ1-3	TGTGCCAGCAGGAGCCTGACAGTCCTCTCTGGAAACACCATATATTTT	CASRSLTVLSGNTIYF
TRBV19	NA	TRBJ2-2	TGTGCCAGTAGTATACCGTCCGGGGAGCTGTTTTTT	CASSIPSGELFF
TRBV10-2	TRBD1	TRBJ2-3	TGCGCCAGCATCTACAGGGGGCGAGCAGATACGCAGTATTTT	CASIYRGRADTQYF
TRBV4-1	NA	TRBJ1-2	TGCGCCAGCAGCCAAGAACCAGGAGGGTCTAACTATGGCTACACCTTC	CASSQEPGGSNYGYTF
TRBV5-6	NA	TRBJ1-1	TGTGCCAGCAGCTTGGGGGCAGGGCACAACACTGAAGCTTTCTTT	CASSLGAGHNTEAFF
TRBV19	NA	TRBJ2-7	TGTGCCAGTAGTCCCGCGCAACAGGGTGAGCAGTACTTC	CASSPAQQGEQYF
TRBV9	NA	TRBJ2-7	TGTGCCAGCAGCCTTACCGAGGGGGTGTCCTACGAGCAGTACTTC	CASSLTEGVSYEQYF
TRBV4-1	NA	TRBJ2-7	TGCGCCAGCAGCCAAGTAATCGTGGCAGGGCCGTCCTACGAGCAGTACTTC	CASSQVIVAGPSYEQYF